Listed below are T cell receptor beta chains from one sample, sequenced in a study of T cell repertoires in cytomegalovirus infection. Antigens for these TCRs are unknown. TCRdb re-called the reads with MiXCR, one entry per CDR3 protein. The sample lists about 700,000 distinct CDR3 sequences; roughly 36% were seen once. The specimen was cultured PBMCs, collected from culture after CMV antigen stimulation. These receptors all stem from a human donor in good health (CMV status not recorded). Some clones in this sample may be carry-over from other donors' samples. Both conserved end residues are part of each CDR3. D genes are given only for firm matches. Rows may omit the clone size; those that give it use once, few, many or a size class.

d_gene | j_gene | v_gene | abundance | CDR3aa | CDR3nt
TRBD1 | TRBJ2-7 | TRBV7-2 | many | CASSQAGTEHTYEQYF | TGTGCCAGCAGCCAAGCTGGGACAGAACACACCTACGAGCAGTACTTC
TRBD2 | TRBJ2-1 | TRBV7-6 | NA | CASSSTHGLADRYDNEQFF | TGTGCCAGCAGCTCGACACACGGACTAGCGGACCGCTACGACAATGAGCAGTTCTTC
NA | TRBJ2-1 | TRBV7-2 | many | CATGAPRVFF | TGTGCCACTGGAGCCCCCAGGGTTTTCTTC
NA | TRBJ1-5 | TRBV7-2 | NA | CASSLVLGQPQHF | TGTGCCAGCAGCTTAGTCTTGGGCCAGCCCCAGCATTTT
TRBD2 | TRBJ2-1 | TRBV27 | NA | CASSDQTILAGDTNEQFF | TGTGCCAGCAGTGACCAGACAATCCTAGCGGGGGATACGAATGAGCAGTTCTTC
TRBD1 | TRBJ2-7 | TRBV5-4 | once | CASSRGQGTDEQYF | TGTGCCAGCAGCCGCGGACAGGGGACCGACGAGCAGTACTTC
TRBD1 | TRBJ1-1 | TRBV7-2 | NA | CASSLRQGSEAFF | TGTGCCAGCAGCTTACGACAGGGGAGTGAAGCTTTCTTT
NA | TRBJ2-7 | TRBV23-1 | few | CASQAYRAWGTSSYEQYF | TGCGCCAGCCAAGCCTACAGGGCATGGGGGACAAGCTCCTACGAGCAGTACTTC
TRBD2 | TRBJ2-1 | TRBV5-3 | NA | CASGYWREGRVEQFF | TGTGCCAGCGGCTACTGGCGGGAGGGCCGGGTTGAGCAGTTCTTC
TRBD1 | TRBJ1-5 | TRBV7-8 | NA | CASSSYRGSNQPQHF | TGTGCCAGCAGCTCATACAGGGGTAGCAATCAGCCCCAGCATTTT
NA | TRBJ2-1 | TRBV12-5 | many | CASGFGAGAYNEQFF | TGTGCTAGTGGGTTTGGCGCAGGGGCCTACAATGAGCAGTTCTTC
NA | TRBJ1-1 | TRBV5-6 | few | CASSFIAVGGGTEAFF | TGTGCCAGCAGCTTCATAGCGGTAGGAGGCGGCACTGAAGCTTTCTTT
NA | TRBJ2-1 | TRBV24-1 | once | CATSDPSGGGMNEQFF | TGTGCCACCAGTGATCCTTCAGGGGGAGGAATGAATGAGCAGTTCTTC
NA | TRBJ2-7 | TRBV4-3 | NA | CASSQDDGGGHPCQQGKSYEQYF | TGCGCCAGCAGCCAAGATGACGGGGGAGGACACCCCTGTCAACAGGGGAAGTCCTACGAGCAGTACTTC
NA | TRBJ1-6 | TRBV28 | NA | CASPKGPPLHF | TGTGCCAGCCCGAAAGGGCCACCCCTCCACTTT
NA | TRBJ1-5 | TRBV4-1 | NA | CASSQDGRHQPQHF | TGCGCCAGCAGCCAAGACGGTCGGCATCAGCCCCAGCATTTT
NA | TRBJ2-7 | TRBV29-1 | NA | CSVGQDSYEQYF | TGCAGCGTTGGACAGGACTCCTACGAGCAGTACTTC
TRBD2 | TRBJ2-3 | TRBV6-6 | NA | CASSYGFTAGAGEDTQYF | TGTGCCAGCAGTTACGGGTTCACAGCGGGGGCCGGGGAAGATACGCAGTATTTT
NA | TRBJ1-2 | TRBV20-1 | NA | CSARETQTRFYGYTF | TGCAGTGCTAGAGAGACCCAAACACGGTTTTATGGCTACACCTTC
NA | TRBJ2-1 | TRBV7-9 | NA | CASRTHNEQFF | TGTGCCAGCAGAACGCACAATGAGCAGTTCTTC
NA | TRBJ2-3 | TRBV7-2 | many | CASSLWEGAEVGDTQYF | TGTGCCAGCAGCTTATGGGAGGGGGCGGAGGTGGGCGATACGCAGTATTTT
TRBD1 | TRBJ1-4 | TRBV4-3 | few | CASSQEGGLGVEKLFF | TGCGCCAGCAGCCAAGAAGGGGGCTTGGGGGTTGAAAAACTGTTTTTT
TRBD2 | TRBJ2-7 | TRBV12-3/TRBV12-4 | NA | CASSPPGGGSSYEQYF | TGTGCCAGCAGTCCGCCCGGGGGGGGCTCGTCCTACGAGCAGTACTTC
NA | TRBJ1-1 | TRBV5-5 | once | CASRVVGNTEAFF | TGTGCCAGCAGGGTCGTGGGGAACACTGAAGCTTTCTTT
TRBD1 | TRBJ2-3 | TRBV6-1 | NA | CASSARRQGSTDTQYF | TGTGCCAGCAGTGCTAGGAGACAGGGGAGCACAGATACGCAGTATTTT
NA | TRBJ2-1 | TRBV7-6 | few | CASSRRVLEVDEQFF | TGTGCCAGCAGCCGCCGCGTACTGGAGGTCGATGAGCAGTTCTTC
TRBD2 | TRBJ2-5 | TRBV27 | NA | CASRKTSAETQYF | TGTGCCAGCAGAAAGACTAGCGCGGAGACCCAGTACTTC
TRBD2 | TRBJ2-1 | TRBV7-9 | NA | CASSLLGTSASNEQFF | TGTGCCAGCAGCTTACTAGGGACTAGCGCATCCAATGAGCAGTTCTTC
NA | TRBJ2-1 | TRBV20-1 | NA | CSASWVPGVEQFF | TGCAGTGCTAGTTGGGTCCCAGGGGTTGAGCAGTTCTTC
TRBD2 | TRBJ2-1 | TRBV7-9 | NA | CASSPASGAYNEQFF | TGTGCCAGCAGCCCTGCTAGCGGAGCCTACAATGAGCAGTTCTTC
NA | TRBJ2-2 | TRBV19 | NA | CASSTQTSRATLYGELFF | TGTGCCAGTAGTACGCAAACAAGCCGGGCCACACTTTACGGGGAGCTGTTTTTT
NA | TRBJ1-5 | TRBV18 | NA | CASSPQERDQPQHF | TGTGCCAGCTCACCACAGGAACGGGATCAGCCCCAGCATTTT
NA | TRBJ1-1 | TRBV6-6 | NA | CASRRTNLSKAFF | TGTGCCAGCAGACGGACGAACCTCTCGAAGGCTTTCTTT
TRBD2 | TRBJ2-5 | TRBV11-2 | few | CASTPPGLAGAETQYF | TGTGCCAGCACCCCCCCCGGGTTAGCGGGAGCGGAGACCCAGTACTTC
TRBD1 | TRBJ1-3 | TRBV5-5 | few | CASSFGTGSGNTIYF | TGTGCCAGCAGCTTCGGGACAGGCTCTGGAAACACCATATATTTT
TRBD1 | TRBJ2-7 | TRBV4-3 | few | CASSQDSDRGYEQYF | TGCGCCAGCAGCCAAGATTCTGACAGGGGCTACGAGCAGTACTTC
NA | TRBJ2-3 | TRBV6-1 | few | CASSERYSSTDTQYF | TGTGCCAGCAGTGAAAGGTACAGCAGCACAGATACGCAGTATTTT
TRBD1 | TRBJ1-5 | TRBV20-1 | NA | CSASGQSNQPQHF | TGCAGTGCCTCGGGACAGAGCAATCAGCCCCAGCATTTT
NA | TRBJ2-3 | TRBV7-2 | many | CASSLNGGASGGTQYF | TGTGCCAGCAGCTTAAATGGGGGGGCCTCCGGCGGTACGCAGTATTTT
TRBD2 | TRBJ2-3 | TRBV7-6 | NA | CASSLEAGGPEDTQYF | TGTGCCAGCAGCTTAGAAGCGGGGGGGCCCGAAGATACGCAGTATTTT